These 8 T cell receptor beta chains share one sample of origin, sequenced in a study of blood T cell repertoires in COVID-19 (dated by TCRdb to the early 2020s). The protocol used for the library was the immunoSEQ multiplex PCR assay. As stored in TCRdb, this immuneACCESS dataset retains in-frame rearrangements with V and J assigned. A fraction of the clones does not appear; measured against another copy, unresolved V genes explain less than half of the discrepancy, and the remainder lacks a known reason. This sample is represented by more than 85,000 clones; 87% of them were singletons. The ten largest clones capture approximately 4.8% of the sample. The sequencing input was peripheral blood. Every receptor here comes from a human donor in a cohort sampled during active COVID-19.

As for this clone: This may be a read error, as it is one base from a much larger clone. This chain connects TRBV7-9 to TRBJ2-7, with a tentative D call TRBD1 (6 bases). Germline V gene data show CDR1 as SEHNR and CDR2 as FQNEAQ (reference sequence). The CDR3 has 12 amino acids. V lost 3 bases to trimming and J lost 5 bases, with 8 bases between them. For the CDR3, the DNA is TGTGCCAGCAGCTTCAGGGGTAACGAGCAGTACTTC. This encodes CASSFRGNEQYF.

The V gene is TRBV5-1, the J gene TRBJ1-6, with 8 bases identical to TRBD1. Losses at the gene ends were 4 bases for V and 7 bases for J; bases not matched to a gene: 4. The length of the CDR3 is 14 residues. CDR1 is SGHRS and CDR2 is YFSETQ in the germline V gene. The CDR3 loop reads CASSHGQGNSPLHF. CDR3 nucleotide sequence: TGCGCCAGCAGCCACGGACAGGGAAATTCACCCCTCCACTTT.

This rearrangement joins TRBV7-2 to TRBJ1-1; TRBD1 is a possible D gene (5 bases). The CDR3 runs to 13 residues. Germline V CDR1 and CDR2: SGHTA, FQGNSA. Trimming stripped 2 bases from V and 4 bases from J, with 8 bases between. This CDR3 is CASSLMGGTEAFF. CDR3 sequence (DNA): TGTGCCAGCAGCTTAATGGGGGGCACTGAAGCTTTCTTT.

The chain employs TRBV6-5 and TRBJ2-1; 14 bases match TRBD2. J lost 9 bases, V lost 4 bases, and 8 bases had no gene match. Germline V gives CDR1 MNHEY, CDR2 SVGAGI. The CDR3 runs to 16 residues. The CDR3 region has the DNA TGTGCCAGCAGTTCCCCGGGACTAGCGGGAGTCGGTGAGCAGTTCTTC. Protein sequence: CASSSPGLAGVGEQFF.

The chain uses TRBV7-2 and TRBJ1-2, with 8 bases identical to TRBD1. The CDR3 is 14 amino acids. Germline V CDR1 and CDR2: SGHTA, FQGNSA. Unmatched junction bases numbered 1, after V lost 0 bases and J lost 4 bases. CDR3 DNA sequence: TGTGCCAGCAGCTTAGCGACAGGGGCCTATGGCTACACCTTC. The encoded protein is CASSLATGAYGYTF.

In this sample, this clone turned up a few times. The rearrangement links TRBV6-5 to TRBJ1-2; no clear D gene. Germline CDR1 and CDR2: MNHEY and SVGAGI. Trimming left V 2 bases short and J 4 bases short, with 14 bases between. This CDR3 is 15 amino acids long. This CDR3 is CASSYDTTISYGYTF. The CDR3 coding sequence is TGTGCCAGCAGTTACGACACGACGATCTCCTATGGCTACACCTTC.

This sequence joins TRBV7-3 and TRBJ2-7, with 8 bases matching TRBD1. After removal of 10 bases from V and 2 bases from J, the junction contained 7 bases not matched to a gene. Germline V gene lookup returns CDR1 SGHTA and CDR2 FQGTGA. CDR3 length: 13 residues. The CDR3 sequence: CAISTGAPYEQYF. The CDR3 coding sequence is TGTGCCATTTCGACAGGGGCGCCCTACGAGCAGTACTTC.

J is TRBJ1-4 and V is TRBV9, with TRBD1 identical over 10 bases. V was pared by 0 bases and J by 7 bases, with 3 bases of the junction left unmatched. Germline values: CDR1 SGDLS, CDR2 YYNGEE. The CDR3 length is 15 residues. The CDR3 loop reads CASSVGQGAIEKLFF. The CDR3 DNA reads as TGTGCCAGCAGCGTAGGACAGGGGGCGATTGAAAAACTGTTTTTT.